The TCR beta chain described here comes from a study of T cell responses to AZD1222 COVID-19 vaccine. The CDR3 is made up of 13 amino acids. Trimming pared 5 bases from V and 7 bases from J, leaving 11 bases between. Germline V gene data show CDR1 as SNHLY and CDR2 as FYNNEI. Of note for this clone: What it binds is not known.

Whole-study results and caveats: Vaccination with two AZD1222 doses was followed by a rise in Spike-specific TCR breadth and depth.

Libraries were prepared by immunoSEQ multiplex PCR; TCRdb keeps only in-frame clonotypes and omits some of them. The sample includes 150,000 or so clones, around 90% of them seen just once. The sequencing here drew on peripheral blood, taken on day 0 of AZD1222 vaccination. The genes are TRBV2 and TRBJ1-4, with a weak D call TRBD1 (6 bases). This receptor was taken from an adult in good health. CDR3 residues: CASSRDKSEKLFF. In DNA form, the CDR3 reads TGTGCCAGCAGTAGGGACAAGAGTGAAAAACTGTTTTTT.